This paragraph reports one T cell receptor (beta chain). This sample stems from a study of T-cell memory formation after mild COVID-19. MiXCR was run by TCRdb on the 5' RACE reads, yielding one entry per CDR3 protein. Of about 440,000 distinct CDR3 sequences in the sample, around 19% were seen once. V was cut by 6 bases and J by 5 bases, with 17 bases left in between. From germline, CDR1 is SQVTM and CDR2 ANQGSEA. This CDR3 region has 13 residues. The V call is TRBV29-1, the J call TRBJ2-7, with D maybe TRBD1 (6 bases). The clonotype was recovered from an adult woman who had mild COVID-19 (a few samples of this study predate the infection). Cell type and time point are not known. The material sequenced was PBMCs or a T cell subset sorted from them (not recorded which). CDR3 coding DNA: TGCAGCGTCCGGATTCAGGGGAGCCACGAGCAGTACTTC. Protein product: CSVRIQGSHEQYF.